This paragraph covers one T cell receptor (beta chain) sequence. Its antigen is not known. CDR1 and CDR2 (germline): MNHEY, SMNVEV (reference sequence). The CDR3 runs to 14 residues. Trimming removed 0 bases at V and 9 bases at J, with 9 bases between. This entry comes from a study of T cell clones after liver transplantation. Whole-study context: Graft-donor-reactive sequences were compared with third-party-reactive TCRbeta sequences from pre-transplant mixed lymphocyte reactions. Study observations and caveats: Small, mixed patient groups and varying post-transplant times limit these conclusions.

Assay: immunoSEQ multiplex PCR; the TCRdb copy retains only in-frame clones and omits some. The top ten hold around 2.9% of the sample, which has roughly 100,000 clones, about 88% seen once. The receptor was derived from a human patient who received a liver transplant. The graft donor may be the source of some T cells. The chain combines TRBV27 with TRBJ1-6; D call uncertain. The sample here was CD4+ T cells from blood, taken around 44 months after liver transplant. The CDR3 protein is CASSLSGPGSPLHF. The CDR3 nucleotides are TGTGCCAGCAGTTTATCAGGGCCAGGTTCACCCCTCCACTTT.